This entry lists 32 T cell receptor beta chains sequenced from one sample in a study of siplizumab effects on memory and regulatory T cells. Clones were read by immunoSEQ multiplex PCR, and TCRdb kept only the in-frame ones, dropping some. The sample lists 70,000 to 100,000 clones, around 95% occurring once. The sample taken for sequencing was naive CD4+ T cells sorted from blood. The receptors derive from a human donor in good health.

In its sample, this clone was seen once. The rearrangement links TRBV5-6 to TRBJ1-1; D ambiguous. Per germline, CDR1 SGHDT and CDR2 YYEEEE. The CDR3 has 11 residues. The ends were cut back, 1 base at V and 5 bases at J, with 3 bases in the middle. Here the CDR3 DNA reads TGTGCCAGCAGCTTGTCAACTGAAGCTTTCTTT. It specifies CASSLSTEAFF.

This sequence joins TRBV5-6 and TRBJ2-2; possibly TRBD2 for D (7 bases). The CDR3 has 16 residues. Per the germline V gene, CDR1 is SGHDT and CDR2 is YYEEEE. V was pared by 2 bases and J by 7 bases, with 18 bases between. CDR3 in amino acids: CASSFPDGGLGGELFF. DNA of the CDR3: TGTGCCAGCAGCTTTCCGGACGGGGGGCTGGGCGGGGAGCTGTTTTTT.

The chain carries TRBV5-1 and TRBJ1-6, with a possible D match to TRBD1 (6 bases). V gave up 3 bases and J gave up 1 base, with 8 bases separating them. Per the germline V gene, CDR1 is SGHRS and CDR2 is YFSETQ. The CDR3 runs to 15 residues. The CDR3 DNA is TGCGCCAGCAGCTCCGGGACATCCTATAATTCACCCCTCCACTTT. Residues: CASSSGTSYNSPLHF. The full variable domain, in which reference TRBV5-1 and TRBJ1-6 provide the parts outside the CDR3, is KAGVTQTPRYLIKTRGQQVTLSCSPISGHRSVSWYQQTPGQGLQFLFEYFSETQRNKGNFPGRFSGRQFSNSRSEMNVSTLELGDSALYLCASSSGTSYNSPLHFGNGTRLTVT.

This clone was found once. The chain couples TRBV5-6 to TRBJ2-1; no firm D call. The CDR3 has 12 residues. Germline values: CDR1 SGHDT, CDR2 YYEEEE. Trimming removed 4 bases at V and 5 bases at J, with 7 bases between. In nucleotides, the CDR3 is TGTGCCAGCAGCCCCGGGCACAATGAGCAGTTCTTC. Translated, it gives CASSPGHNEQFF.

This chain uses TRBV5-1 with TRBJ2-2; D unresolved. Deletions cut 0 bases from V and 6 bases from J, with 12 bases between. CDR1 SGHRS and CDR2 YFSETQ come from the germline V gene. The CDR3 extends over 15 amino acids. Here the CDR3 reads CASSLGAPVAGELFF. The DNA of the CDR3 is TGCGCCAGCAGCTTGGGGGCCCCGGTAGCCGGGGAGCTGTTTTTT. The full variable domain, with the rest looked up from reference TRBV5-1 and TRBJ2-2, is KAGVTQTPRYLIKTRGQQVTLSCSPISGHRSVSWYQQTPGQGLQFLFEYFSETQRNKGNFPGRFSGRQFSNSRSEMNVSTLELGDSALYLCASSLGAPVAGELFFGEGSRLTVL.

The chain is built from TRBV7-3 and TRBJ1-5, with TRBD1 matching over 7 bases. The germline V gene has CDR1 SGHTA and CDR2 FQGTGA. The CDR3 sequence is 13 residues long. The V gene end was trimmed by 1 base and the J gene end by 7 bases; junction bases not matched to a gene: 1. The CDR3 here is CASSLSRGQPQHF. In DNA form, the CDR3 reads TGTGCCAGCAGCTTAAGCAGGGGGCAGCCCCAGCATTTT.

CDR3 amino acids: CSVEVLGGGYYEQYF. The CDR3 nucleotides read TGCAGCGTTGAGGTTTTGGGCGGGGGGTACTACGAGCAGTACTTC. The rearrangement links TRBV29-1 to TRBJ2-7; 8 nucleotides agree with TRBD2. Per the germline V gene, CDR1 is SQVTM and CDR2 is ANQGSEA. The V gene end was trimmed by 3 bases and the J gene end by 3 bases; junction bases not matched to a gene: 10. The CDR3 length is 15 residues.

This chain links TRBV30 with TRBJ1-5, with D tentatively TRBD1 (6 bases). This CDR3 contains 15 residues. Germline loops: CDR1 GTSNPN, CDR2 SVGIG (reference sequence). V was cut by 1 base and J by 6 bases, with 16 bases left in between. The CDR3 sequence: CAWSGLQGLIQPQHF. CDR3 nucleotides: TGTGCCTGGAGTGGTTTACAGGGTTTGATTCAGCCCCAGCATTTT.

V and J are TRBV4-3 and TRBJ2-3; D uncertain. Germline V gives CDR1 LGHNA, CDR2 YSLEER. V was cut by 1 base and J by 0 bases, with 5 bases left in between. The CDR3 is 14 amino acids. The CDR3 here is CASSQVSSTDTQYF. In DNA, the CDR3 is TGCGCCAGCAGCCAAGTGTCTAGCACAGATACGCAGTATTTT.

The chain couples TRBV5-1 to TRBJ1-4; TRBD1 matches at 9 bases. In germline, CDR1 is SGHRS, CDR2 YFSETQ. After removal of 1 base from V and 5 bases from J, the junction contained 6 bases not matched to a gene. This CDR3 region has 16 residues. CDR3 sequence: CASSLSSGTGNEKLFF. In DNA, the CDR3 is TGCGCCAGCAGCTTGAGCAGCGGGACAGGGAATGAAAAACTGTTTTTT.

The chain is built from TRBV11-2 and TRBJ1-2, with D hard to call. The CDR3 contains 15 residues. Deletions cut 1 base from V and 4 bases from J, with 13 bases between. Germline V gene lookup returns CDR1 SGHAT and CDR2 FQNNGV. CDR3 in DNA: TGTGCCAGCAGCTTAGGCCCCGGGAATAGCTATGGCTACACCTTC. This translates into CASSLGPGNSYGYTF.

The rearrangement joins TRBV5-4 to TRBJ1-2; possibly TRBD1 for D (6 bases). CDR1 SGHNT and CDR2 YYREEE come from the germline V gene (reference sequence). The CDR3 totals 13 residues. The V end was cut by 5 bases, the J end by 5 bases, with 13 bases between. CDR3 DNA sequence: TGTGCCAGCAGTCAGGGGATAGGGTATGGCTACACCTTC. Its protein is CASSQGIGYGYTF.

This clone was seen a single time. The chain employs TRBV5-8 and TRBJ1-4; D uncertain. Trimming cost V 0 bases and J 11 bases, with 5 bases left between them. The CDR3 totals 11 residues. CDR1 SGHTS and CDR2 YDEGEE come from the germline V gene. The CDR3 bases are TGTGCCAGCAGCTTGGTAGATAAACTGTTTTTT. Its protein is CASSLVDKLFF. Full variable domain (missing parts from reference TRBV5-8 and TRBJ1-4): EAGVTQSPTHLIKTRGQQATLRCSPISGHTSVYWYQQALGLGLQFLLWYDEGEERNRGNFPPRFSGRQFPNYSSELNVNALELEDSALYLCASSLVDKLFFGSGTQLSVL.

The chain couples TRBV13 to TRBJ2-1; 10 nucleotides align to TRBD1. CDR3 size: 15 residues. V lost 4 bases, J lost 2 bases, and 2 bases stayed unmatched. Germline V gene data show CDR1 as PRHDT and CDR2 as FYEKMQ (reference sequence). Here the CDR3 reads CASSSGTGAYNEQFF. As DNA, the CDR3 is TGTGCCAGCAGCTCGGGGACAGGGGCCTACAATGAGCAGTTCTTC.

The CDR3 bases are TGTGCCAGCAGTTACAACAGGGGCAATTCACCCCTCCACTTT. Translation gives CASSYNRGNSPLHF. The rearrangement joins TRBV6-5 to TRBJ1-6; 7 bases map to TRBD1. The V gene end was trimmed by 2 bases and the J gene end by 7 bases; junction bases not matched to a gene: 2. The CDR3 loop spans 14 amino acids. Germline assignment: CDR1 MNHEY and CDR2 SVGAGI.

This clone appeared once. The chain uses TRBV7-2 and TRBJ1-1, with D unclear. V was trimmed by 5 bases and J by 3 bases, leaving 16 bases between them. CDR1 is SGHTA and CDR2 is FQGNSA in the germline V gene. This CDR3 region has 15 residues. The CDR3 is CASSPGYRLDTEAFF. CDR3 in DNA: TGTGCCAGCAGCCCGGGGTATAGGTTGGACACTGAAGCTTTCTTT.

The chain couples TRBV4-3 to TRBJ2-3; D ambiguous. The V end was cut by 4 bases, the J end by 6 bases, with 11 bases between. The CDR3 runs 13 residues. CDR1 and CDR2 (germline): LGHNA, YSLEER. The DNA for the CDR3 is TGCGCCAGCAGCCTCCGGTCTAGGGATACGCAGTATTTT. Translated: CASSLRSRDTQYF.

The chain recombines TRBV5-1 with TRBJ2-3; 11 bases agree with TRBD2. The CDR3 sequence is 20 residues long. Unmatched junction bases numbered 12, after V lost 0 bases and J lost 0 bases. Germline CDR1 is SGHRS and CDR2 is YFSETQ. Here the CDR3 reads CASSLAFGLAGITSTDTQYF. CDR3 bases: TGCGCCAGCAGCTTGGCCTTCGGACTAGCGGGCATTACTAGCACAGATACGCAGTATTTT.

This clone was picked up one time. This chain joins TRBV10-1 and TRBJ2-5; D is possibly TRBD2 (6 bases). CDR1 and CDR2 from the germline V gene are WNHNN and SYGVQD (reference sequence). The V gene lost 3 bases and the J gene lost 1 base, with 9 bases spanning the gap. This CDR3 comprises 14 residues. The CDR3 DNA reads TGCGCCAGCAGTGACAGAGCGGGCCAAGAGACCCAGTACTTC. It yields the protein CASSDRAGQETQYF.

This clone appeared a few times. The chain recombines TRBV25-1 with TRBJ1-6; the D is unclear. CDR1 and CDR2 (germline): MGHDK, SYGVNS. V was cut by 3 bases and J by 12 bases, with 12 bases left in between. This CDR3 has 13 residues. CDR3 bases: TGTGCCAGCAGTGATTTGGTCGATCGACCCCTCCACTTT. This codes for CASSDLVDRPLHF.

DNA for the CDR3: TGTGCCAGTGAGGTGAACACTGAAGCTTTCTTT. Its protein is CASEVNTEAFF. The chain combines TRBV19 with TRBJ1-1; D not resolved. Trimming left V 8 bases short and J 0 bases short, with 4 bases between. There are 11 residues in the CDR3. Looked up from germline, CDR1 is LNHDA and CDR2 is SQIVND (reference sequence).

This clone was seen once. This chain uses TRBV6-1 with TRBJ2-5; maybe TRBD1 (7 bases). CDR3 length: 16 amino acids. The germline V gene encodes CDR1 MNHNS and CDR2 SASEGT. With 5 bases removed from V and 4 bases from J, the gap between germline ends came to 20 bases. In DNA form, the CDR3 reads TGTGCCAGCAGTCAAGGAGGGACAGCCTGGGGAGAGACCCAGTACTTC. This translates into CASSQGGTAWGETQYF.

The rearrangement joins TRBV6-5 to TRBJ1-1; D is unclear. V lost 7 bases to trimming and J lost 0 bases, with 9 bases between them. Germline V lookup: CDR1 MNHEY, CDR2 SVGAGI. The CDR3 covers 13 residues. CDR3 coding DNA: TGTGCCAGCAAACCGTCCATGAACACTGAAGCTTTCTTT. Translating gives CASKPSMNTEAFF.

The rearrangement uses TRBV15 and TRBJ2-5; D unresolved. Germline values: CDR1 LNHNV, CDR2 YYDKDF (reference sequence). V lost 1 base to trimming and J lost 3 bases, with 21 bases between them. CDR3 length: 18 residues. CDR3 region: CATSRGKVLTRLEETQYF. In nucleotides, the CDR3 is TGTGCCACCAGCAGAGGAAAGGTCCTAACAAGACTTGAAGAGACCCAGTACTTC. Full variable domain (remainder filled in from reference TRBV15 and TRBJ2-5): DAMVIQNPRYQVTQFGKPVTLSCSQTLNHNVMYWYQQKSSQAPKLLFHYYDKDFNNEADTPDNFQSRRPNTSFCFLDIRSPGLGDTAMYLCATSRGKVLTRLEETQYFGPGTRLLVL.

This chain uses TRBV5-1 with TRBJ2-7; D unresolved. The germline V gene encodes CDR1 SGHRS and CDR2 YFSETQ. The CDR3 has 12 residues. Trimming removed 4 bases from V and 6 bases from J, with 11 bases in between. CDR3 residues: CASSLSMLEQYF. The CDR3, as DNA: TGCGCCAGCAGCCTATCCATGCTCGAGCAGTACTTC.

The chain has TRBV5-6 and TRBJ1-6; D possibly corresponds to TRBD1 (5 bases). Germline CDR1 SGHDT, CDR2 YYEEEE. The CDR3 contains 15 residues. The V gene lost 0 bases and the J gene lost 10 bases, with 14 bases spanning the gap. CDR3 loop: CASSLEGWAASPLHF. The CDR3 DNA sequence: TGTGCCAGCAGCTTGGAGGGGTGGGCAGCCTCACCCCTCCACTTT.

This clone appeared once. This chain uses TRBV18 with TRBJ2-2; D call uncertain. The CDR3 has 13 residues. CDR1 KGHSH and CDR2 LQKENI come from the germline V gene. V was pared by 9 bases and J by 1 base, with 9 bases between. CDR3 bases: TGTGCCAGTGCCGGGCAGAACACCGGGGAGCTGTTTTTT. Translated: CASAGQNTGELFF.

The J gene is TRBJ1-2, the V gene TRBV12-2. TRBV12-2 is described as a pseudogene. The CDR3 runs 20 residues. The CDR3 sequence is CASREMSLGHTIILEGGYTF. DNA of the CDR3: TGTGCAAGTCGCGAGATGAGCCTAGGACATACTATAATTTTGGAGGGTGGCTACACCTTC.

This clone occurred once. The V call is TRBV7-9, the J call TRBJ2-1; D not resolved. This CDR3 is built from 17 residues. The ends were cut back, 3 bases at V and 4 bases at J, with 19 bases in the middle. CDR1 and CDR2 from the germline V gene are SEHNR and FQNEAQ (reference sequence). The CDR3 nucleotides are TGTGCCAGCAGCTTCTCCCGGGCCAGTAATCGATACAATGAGCAGTTCTTC. Translated, it gives CASSFSRASNRYNEQFF.

The V and J genes are TRBV21-1 and TRBJ2-1; the table names TRBD1, a call not compared with the DNA. TRBV21-1 represents a pseudogene. CDR3 length: 13 residues. The CDR3 DNA follows: TGTGCCAGCAGCACCAGGTCCTACAATGAGCAGTTCTTC. Translating it yields CASSTRSYNEQFF.

The J gene is TRBJ1-3, the V gene TRBV28; 8 bases are a match to TRBD1. The J segment lost 4 bases and the V segment lost 10 bases, leaving 15 bases of the junction unmatched. Germline loops: CDR1 MDHEN, CDR2 SYDVKM. This CDR3 is 16 amino acids long. This chain's CDR3 is CATQTGGTPLGNTIYF. The CDR3 DNA reads as TGTGCCACGCAAACAGGGGGAACCCCTCTCGGAAACACCATATATTTT.

This clone has only one observation. The chain links TRBV7-9 to TRBJ1-4, with D possibly being TRBD1 (5 bases). The V and J ends lost 5 bases and 6 bases respectively, with 13 bases between them. This CDR3 region has 14 residues. The V gene's germline CDR1 is SEHNR and CDR2 FQNEAQ (reference sequence). CDR3 amino acids: CASSPDRGYEKLFF. The CDR3 DNA sequence: TGTGCCAGCAGCCCCGACCGGGGGTATGAAAAACTGTTTTTT.